The entry that follows covers one TCR beta chain sequence. The antigen is not known. The sorted Tregs were CD4+CD25+CD127-/low cells. Study-level findings and limits: In terms of TCR gene usage, tumor memory CD4+ T cells clustered together with blood and lymph node memory CD4+ cells, as well as with lymph node naive CD4+ cells.

After constant-region reverse-primer amplification, full-length variable regions underwent semi-nested PCR with Nested Universal Primer A. TCRdb ran MiXCR on the 5' RACE reads and lists one entry per CDR3 protein. The data hold about 43,000 distinct CDR3 sequences, with around a fifth observed a single time. The TCR originated in a female donor with breast cancer. The sample consisted of Tregs sorted from a lymph node.

CDR3 loop: CSVEDQGNTIYF. CDR3 nucleotides: TGCAGCGTTGAAGATCAGGGAAACACCATATATTTT. The V gene is TRBV29-1, the J gene TRBJ1-3; D remains unclear. The V gene's germline CDR1 is SQVTM and CDR2 ANQGSEA. Trimming took off 0 bases at V and 4 bases at J, with 4 bases between the two ends. The CDR3 length is 12 residues. The full variable domain, rest sourced from reference TRBV29-1 and TRBJ1-3, is SAVISQKPSRDICQRGTSLTIQCQVDSQVTMMFWYRQQPGQSLTLIATANQGSEATYESGFVIDKFPISRPNLTFSTLTVSNMSPEDSSIYLCSVEDQGNTIYFGEGSWLTVV.